This TCR beta chain was identified in a study of T-cell reconstitution after alpha-beta-depleted transplantation in children listed by TCRdb under 2016. Regarding the complete study: The study quantitatively tracked T-cell immune reconstitution after TCRalphabeta/CD19-depleted allogeneic hematopoietic cell transplantation in children using TCR repertoire profiling.

This clonotype was observed at least ten times. Its target antigen remains unknown. Per-nucleotide qualities are absent, and no much larger clonotype sits a single base away. CDR1 and CDR2, looked up from the germline V gene, are SGHTA and FQGTGA. Measured from the cysteine to the phenylalanine, the CDR3 is 14 residues long. Only the CDR3 DNA is retained, 42 bases long and in frame from the first base. V is reduced by 5 bases and J by 4 bases, leaving a spacing of 12 bases between them. The paper's findings and limits, for the study overall: About two months after transplant, the apparently early recovery of alphabetaT-cell counts reportedly depended on just several hundred clones that had expanded rapidly and came from non-depleted graft cells. In some patients, the high TCRbeta diversity seen at day 60 was put down to recipient T cells and intrathymic progenitors that had survived conditioning. Over subsequent months, a decline in hyperexpanded clone frequencies was noted, and after one year, T-cell counts and TCRbeta diversity were mostly ascribed to newly produced T cells.

The treatment or condition label corresponds to: allogeneic hematopoietic cell transplantation with graft depleted of TCRalphabeta T cells and CD19 B cells. The children who served as transplant recipients had been given grafts of TCRalphabeta/CD19-depleted allogeneic hematopoietic cells. Library preparation employed PCR. Sequenced using an Illumina HiSeq 2500. To normalize quantification of the TCRbeta repertoire, the TCR libraries were built with molecular barcoding that relied on unique molecular identifiers. TCRdb cleaned the public reads at Q25 with fastp, built clones with MiXCR and kept in-frame beta chains. Merged by CDR3 protein, the rows form single entries marked with the most common genes and DNA. For this sample the table gives roughly 250,000 distinct CDR3 sequences, of which roughly 8% were detected only once. The ten biggest clones cover 5% to 8% of the sample.

The sequencing used PBMCs, mostly from graft donor cells, collected 180 days after TCRalphabeta/CD19-depleted stem cell transplant. The source is a male patient younger than 18 who had a stem cell transplant for acute lymphoblastic leukemia, so the T cells may come from the graft donor. In this chain, TRBV7-3 is recombined with TRBJ1-5, and TRBD1 may be the D gene, going by 5 matching bases. Read as DNA, the sequence is TGTGCCAGCAGCAAACGGGGGGGAAATCAGCCCCAGCATTTT. It encodes CASSKRGGNQPQHF. Where the CDR3 stops, the reference TRBV7-3 and TRBJ1-5 genes take over; the full variable domain is GAGVSQTPSNKVTEKGKYVELRCDPISGHTALYWYRQSLGQGPEFLIYFQGTGAADDSGLPNDRFFAVRPEGSVSTLKIQRTERGDSAVYLCASSKRGGNQPQHFGDGTRLSIL.